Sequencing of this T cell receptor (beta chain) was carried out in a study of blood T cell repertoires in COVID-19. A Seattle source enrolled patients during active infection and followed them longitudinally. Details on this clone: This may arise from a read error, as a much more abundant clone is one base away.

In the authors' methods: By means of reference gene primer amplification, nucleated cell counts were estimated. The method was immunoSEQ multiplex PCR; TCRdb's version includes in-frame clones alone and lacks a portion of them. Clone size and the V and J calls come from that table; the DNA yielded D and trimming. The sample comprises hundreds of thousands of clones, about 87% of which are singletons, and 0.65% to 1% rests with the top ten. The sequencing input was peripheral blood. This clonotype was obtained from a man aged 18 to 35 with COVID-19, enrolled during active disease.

CDR3 nucleotide sequence: TGTGCCAGCAGGGACAACTACAATGAGCAGTTCTTC. Translated, it gives CASRDNYNEQFF. This rearrangement joins TRBV21-1 to TRBJ2-1; TRBD1, the table's D call, was not compared with the DNA. TRBV21-1 is a pseudogene segment. The CDR3 contains 12 residues.